Presented here are 7 T cell receptor beta chains from one specimen sequenced in a study of shared clonotypes between healthy human individuals. Sequencing used immunoSEQ multiplex PCR; TCRdb keeps in-frame clones, though not all of them. The sample lists about 2.4 million clones; more than 85% were seen once. The sample was naive CD4+ T cells from PBMCs. The subset was: CD45RA+ positively selected. All receptors come from a man between 18 and 29 years old in good health. Some clones in this sample may be carry-over from other donors' samples.

This chain links TRBV2 with TRBJ2-5, with D possibly matching TRBD2 (7 bases). This CDR3 region has 16 residues. Germline-derived CDR1 and CDR2 are SNHLY and FYNNEI. The germline V and J ends were trimmed by 3 bases and 5 bases, with 19 bases remaining between them. The CDR3 here is CASSESLGGASETQYF. The CDR3 DNA reads as TGTGCCAGCAGTGAGTCCCTGGGGGGGGCTTCGGAGACCCAGTACTTC. Full variable domain (outside the CDR3, taken from reference TRBV2 and TRBJ2-5): EPEVTQTPSHQVTQMGQEVILRCVPISNHLYFYWYRQILGQKVEFLVSFYNNEISEKSEIFDDQFSVERPDGSNFTLKIRSTKLEDSAMYFCASSESLGGASETQYFGPGTRLLVL.

The rearrangement joins TRBV6-1 to TRBJ1-5; D call uncertain. The V gene's germline CDR1 is MNHNS and CDR2 SASEGT. Trimming shortened V by 7 bases and J by 6 bases, and 19 bases separated the two germline ends. The CDR3 contains 15 residues. The CDR3 nucleotides read TGTGCCAGCACTATTTGGGCCAGCCGTGGTCAGCCCCAGCATTTT. Translating gives CASTIWASRGQPQHF.

This chain uses TRBV28 with TRBJ2-4; D may be TRBD1 (6 bases). CDR1 and CDR2 (germline): MDHEN, SYDVKM. Trimming removed 5 bases from V and 12 bases from J, with 11 bases in between. The CDR3 length is 11 residues. Here the CDR3 DNA reads TGTGCCAGCAGTACCGGACAGACTCAGTACTTC. It translates to CASSTGQTQYF.

The V gene is TRBV25-1, the J gene TRBJ1-5; unclear D gene. Germline V gene data show CDR1 as MGHDK and CDR2 as SYGVNS. CDR3 length equals 9 residues. V gave up 9 bases and J gave up 11 bases, with 8 bases separating them. The DNA of the CDR3 is TGTGCCAGTGAGGGTGCCCAGCATTTT. This sequence encodes CASEGAQHF. Full variable domain (missing parts from reference TRBV25-1 and TRBJ1-5): EADIYQTPRYLVIGTGKKITLECSQTMGHDKMYWYQQDPGMELHLIHYSYGVNSTEKGDLSSESTVSRIRTEHFPLTLESARPSHTSQYLCASEGAQHFGDGTRLSIL.

V usage is TRBV4-1 and J usage is TRBJ1-3; D is perhaps TRBD1 (5 bases). The CDR3 has 14 amino acids. V lost 6 bases and J lost 1, with 10 bases in between. Germline V gene lookup returns CDR1 MGHRA and CDR2 YSYEKL. CDR3 in DNA: TGCGCCAGCAGTACCAGGGTGTCTGGAAACACCATATATTTT. Protein sequence: CASSTRVSGNTIYF.

Note on this clone: This sample also contains other DNA sequences that code for the same CDR3. The V call is TRBV6-1, the J call TRBJ1-4, with D tentatively TRBD1 (5 bases). This CDR3 spans 14 amino acids. CDR1 MNHNS and CDR2 SASEGT come from the germline V gene. V lost 3 bases and J lost 7, with 12 bases in between. The chain's CDR3 is CASSDGGLGEKLFF. Written as DNA, the CDR3 is TGTGCCAGCAGTGACGGGGGGTTAGGTGAAAAACTGTTTTTT.

The count of this clone is one. The CDR3 DNA is TGTGCCAGCAGTGTGGACAGAAACTATGGCTACACCTTC. Translation gives CASSVDRNYGYTF. The chain has TRBV6-1 and TRBJ1-2; a possible D gene is TRBD1 (6 bases). Between the trimmed V and J ends, which lost 4 bases and 2 bases, there was a span of 8 bases. CDR3 length: 13 residues. CDR1 and CDR2 (germline): MNHNS, SASEGT.